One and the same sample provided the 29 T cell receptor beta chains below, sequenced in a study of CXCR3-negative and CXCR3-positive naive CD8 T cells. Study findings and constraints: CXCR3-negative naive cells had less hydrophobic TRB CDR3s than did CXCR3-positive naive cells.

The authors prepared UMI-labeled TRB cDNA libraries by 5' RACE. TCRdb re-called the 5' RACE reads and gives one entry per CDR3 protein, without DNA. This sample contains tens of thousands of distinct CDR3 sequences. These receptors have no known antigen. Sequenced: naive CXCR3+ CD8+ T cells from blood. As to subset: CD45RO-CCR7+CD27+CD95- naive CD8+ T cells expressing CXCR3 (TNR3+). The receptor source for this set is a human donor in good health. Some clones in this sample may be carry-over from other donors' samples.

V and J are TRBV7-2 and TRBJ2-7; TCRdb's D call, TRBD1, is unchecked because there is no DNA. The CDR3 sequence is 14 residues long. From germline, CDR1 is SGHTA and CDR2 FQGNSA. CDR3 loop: CASSEAGAGYEQYF.

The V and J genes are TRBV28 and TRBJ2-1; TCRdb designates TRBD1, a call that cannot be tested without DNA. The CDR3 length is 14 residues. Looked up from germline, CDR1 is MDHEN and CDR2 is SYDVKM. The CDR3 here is CASGHRGSYNEQFF.

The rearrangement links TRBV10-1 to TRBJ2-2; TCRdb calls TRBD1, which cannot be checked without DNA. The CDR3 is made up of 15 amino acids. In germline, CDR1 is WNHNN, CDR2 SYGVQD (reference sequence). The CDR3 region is CASTAGTGDTGELFF.

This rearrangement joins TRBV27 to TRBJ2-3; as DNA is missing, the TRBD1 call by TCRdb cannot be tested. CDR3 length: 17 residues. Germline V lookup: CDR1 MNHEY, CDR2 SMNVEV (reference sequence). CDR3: CASSFWGTLERTDTQYF.

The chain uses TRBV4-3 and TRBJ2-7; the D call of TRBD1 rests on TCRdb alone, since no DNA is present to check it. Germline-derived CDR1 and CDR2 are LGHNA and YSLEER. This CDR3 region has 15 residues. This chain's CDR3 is CASSQSSGERYEQYF.

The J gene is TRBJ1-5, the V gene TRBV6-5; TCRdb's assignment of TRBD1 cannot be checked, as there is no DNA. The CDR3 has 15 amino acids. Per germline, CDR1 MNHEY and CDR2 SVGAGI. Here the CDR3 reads CASSFDRGLNQPQHF.

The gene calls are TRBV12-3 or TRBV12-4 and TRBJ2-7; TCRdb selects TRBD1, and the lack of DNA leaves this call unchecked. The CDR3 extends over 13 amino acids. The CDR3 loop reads CASSSWTGYEQYF.

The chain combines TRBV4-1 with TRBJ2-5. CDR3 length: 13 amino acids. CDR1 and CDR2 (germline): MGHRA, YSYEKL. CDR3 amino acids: CASSQEKGETQYF.

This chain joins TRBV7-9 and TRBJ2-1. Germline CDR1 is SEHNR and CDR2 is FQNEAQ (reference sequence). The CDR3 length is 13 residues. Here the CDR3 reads CASSQGMYNEQFF. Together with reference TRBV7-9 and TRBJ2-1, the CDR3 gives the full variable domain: DTGVSQNPRHKITKRGQNVTFRCDPISEHNRLYWYRQTLGQGPEFLTYFQNEAQLEKSRLLSDRFSAERPKGSFSTLEIQRTEQGDSAMYLCASSQGMYNEQFFGPGTRLTVL.

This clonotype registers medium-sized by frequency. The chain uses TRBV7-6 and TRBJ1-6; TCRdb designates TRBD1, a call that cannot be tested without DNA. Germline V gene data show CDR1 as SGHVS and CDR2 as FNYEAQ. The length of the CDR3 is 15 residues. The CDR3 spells CASSRTGGWDSPLHF.

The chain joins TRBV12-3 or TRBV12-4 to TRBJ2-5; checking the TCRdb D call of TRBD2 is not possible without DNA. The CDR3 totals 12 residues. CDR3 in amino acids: CASSLEEETQYF.

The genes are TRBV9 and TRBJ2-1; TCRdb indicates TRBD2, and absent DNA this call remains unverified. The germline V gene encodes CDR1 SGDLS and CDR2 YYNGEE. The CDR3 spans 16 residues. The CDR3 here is CASSLTSGGTYNEQFF.

The CDR3 loop reads CASSETENEQFF. The J gene is TRBJ2-1, the V gene TRBV11-3; absent DNA, TCRdb's TRBD1 call cannot be checked. There are 12 residues in the CDR3. In germline, CDR1 is SGHNT, CDR2 YENEEA.

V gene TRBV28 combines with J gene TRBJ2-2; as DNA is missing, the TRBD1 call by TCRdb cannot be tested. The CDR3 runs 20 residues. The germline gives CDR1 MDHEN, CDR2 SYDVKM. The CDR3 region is CASSLFGPLADGLNTGELFF.

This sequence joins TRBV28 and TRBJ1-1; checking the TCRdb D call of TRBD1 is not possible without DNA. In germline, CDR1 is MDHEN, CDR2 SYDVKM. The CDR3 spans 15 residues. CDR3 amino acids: CASSLVGQEGSEAFF.

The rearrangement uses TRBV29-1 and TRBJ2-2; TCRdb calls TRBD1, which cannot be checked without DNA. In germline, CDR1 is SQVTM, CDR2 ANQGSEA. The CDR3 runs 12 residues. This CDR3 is CSVETGSGELFF.

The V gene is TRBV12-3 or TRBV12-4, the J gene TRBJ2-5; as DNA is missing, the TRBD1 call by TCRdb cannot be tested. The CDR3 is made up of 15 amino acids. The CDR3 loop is CASSWWGGTQETQYF.

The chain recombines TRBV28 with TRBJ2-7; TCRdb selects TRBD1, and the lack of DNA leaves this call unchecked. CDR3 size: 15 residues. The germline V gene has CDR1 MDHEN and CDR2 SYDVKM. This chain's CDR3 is CASSSDPGQGYEQYF.

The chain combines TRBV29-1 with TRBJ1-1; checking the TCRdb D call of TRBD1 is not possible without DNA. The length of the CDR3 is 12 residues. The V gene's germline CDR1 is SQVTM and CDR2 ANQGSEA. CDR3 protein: CSVSKDSSEAFF.

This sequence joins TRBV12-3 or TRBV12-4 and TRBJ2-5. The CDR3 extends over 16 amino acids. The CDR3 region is CASSLFGEDSKATQYF.

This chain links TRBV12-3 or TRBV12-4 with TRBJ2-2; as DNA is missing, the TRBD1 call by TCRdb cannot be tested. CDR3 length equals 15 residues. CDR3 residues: CASSPAPTSPGELFF.

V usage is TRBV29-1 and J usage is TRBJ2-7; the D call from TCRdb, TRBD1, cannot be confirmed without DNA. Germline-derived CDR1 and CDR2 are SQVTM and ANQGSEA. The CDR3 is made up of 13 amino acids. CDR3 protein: CSVASSGGYEQYF.

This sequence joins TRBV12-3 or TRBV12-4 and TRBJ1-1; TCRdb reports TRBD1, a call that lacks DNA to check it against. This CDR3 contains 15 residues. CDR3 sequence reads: CASRYRDSLNTEAFF.

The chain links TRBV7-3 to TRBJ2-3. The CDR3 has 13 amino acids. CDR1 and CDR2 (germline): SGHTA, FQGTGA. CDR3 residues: CASSYGVADTQYF.

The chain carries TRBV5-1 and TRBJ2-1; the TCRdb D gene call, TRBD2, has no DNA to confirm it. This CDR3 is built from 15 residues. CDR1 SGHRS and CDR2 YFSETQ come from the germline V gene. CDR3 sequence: CASSQSGLAYNEQFF.

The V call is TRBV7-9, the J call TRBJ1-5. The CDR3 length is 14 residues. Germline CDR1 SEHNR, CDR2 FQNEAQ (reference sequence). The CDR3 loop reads CASSHEGSYQPQHF.

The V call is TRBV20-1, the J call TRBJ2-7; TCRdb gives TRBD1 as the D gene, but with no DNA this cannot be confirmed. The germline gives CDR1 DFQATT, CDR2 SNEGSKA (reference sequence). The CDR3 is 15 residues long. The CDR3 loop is CSAREGQGISYEQYF.

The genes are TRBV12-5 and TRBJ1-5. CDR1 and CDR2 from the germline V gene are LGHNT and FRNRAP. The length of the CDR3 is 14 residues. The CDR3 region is CASEGDYSNQPQHF.

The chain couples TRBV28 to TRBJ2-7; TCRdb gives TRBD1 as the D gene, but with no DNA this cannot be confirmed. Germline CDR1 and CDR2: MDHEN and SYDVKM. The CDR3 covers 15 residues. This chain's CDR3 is CASSGRQGWPYEQYF.